Listed below are T cell receptor beta chains from one sample, sequenced in a study of T cell responses to AZD1222 COVID-19 vaccine. Only in-frame clones appear in the TCRdb table, and some are missing; sequencing was by immunoSEQ multiplex PCR. Here the sample spans roughly 260,000 clones, more than 80% being singletons. Material: peripheral blood, obtained on day 0 of AZD1222 vaccination. The receptors derive from an adult in good health. Both conserved end residues are part of each CDR3. A D gene is named only where the DNA matches it firmly. Some rows mark clone size as missing; the rest say once, few, many or name a class of expanded clone.

abundance	d_gene	j_gene	v_gene	CDR3nt	CDR3aa
NA	TRBD2	TRBJ2-5	TRBV6-5	TGTGCCAACTCCGGGACTAGCGGGAAAGAGACCCAGTACTTC	CANSGTSGKETQYF
NA	TRBD1	TRBJ2-7	TRBV7-2	TGTGCCAGCAGCTTTGACAGGGGGCCCAACGAGCAGTACTTC	CASSFDRGPNEQYF
NA	NA	TRBJ2-6	TRBV11-2	TGTGCCAGCAGCCCTAACCCCCCCACAAGAAGAGGGGCCAACGTCCTGACTTTC	CASSPNPPTRRGANVLTF
once	TRBD2	TRBJ2-2	TRBV28	TGTGCCAGCAGAATACCGGGACTAGGGGAGACCGGGGAGCTGTTTTTT	CASRIPGLGETGELFF
NA	NA	TRBJ1-6	TRBV16	TGTGCCAGCAGCCTCCCGACAGGATCACCCCTCCACTTT	CASSLPTGSPLHF
NA	NA	TRBJ2-7	TRBV27	TGTGCCAGCAGTTTAGGAGACAGAGCGTACCCCGTACCGTACGAGCAGTACTTC	CASSLGDRAYPVPYEQYF
NA	NA	TRBJ2-1	TRBV20-1	TGCAGTGCTAGTAGGGCGGGAATCGAGAATGAGCAGTTCTTC	CSASRAGIENEQFF
NA	NA	TRBJ1-1	TRBV5-1	TGCGCCAGCAGCGCAGGACAGAGTAACACTGAAGCTTTCTTT	CASSAGQSNTEAFF
NA	NA	TRBJ1-1	TRBV2	TGTGCCAGCACCGCAGGGGAGTCCACTGAAGCTTTCTTT	CASTAGESTEAFF
NA	TRBD1	TRBJ1-6	TRBV28	TGTGCCAGCAGGCAGACAGGGGGGCAGAATTCACCCCTCCACTTT	CASRQTGGQNSPLHF